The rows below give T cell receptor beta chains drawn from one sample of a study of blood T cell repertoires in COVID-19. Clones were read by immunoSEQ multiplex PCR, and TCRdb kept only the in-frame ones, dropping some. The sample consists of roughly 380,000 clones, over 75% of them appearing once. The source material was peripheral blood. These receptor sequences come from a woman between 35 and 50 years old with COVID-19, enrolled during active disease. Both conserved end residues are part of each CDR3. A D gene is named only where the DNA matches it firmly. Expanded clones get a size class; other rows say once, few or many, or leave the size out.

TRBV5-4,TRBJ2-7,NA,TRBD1,CASTPVGQGLHEQYF,TGTGCCAGCACCCCGGTGGGACAGGGACTTCACGAGCAGTACTTC
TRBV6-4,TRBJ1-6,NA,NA,CASSSQPGQNSPLHF,TGTGCCAGCAGTTCGCAGCCGGGACAAAATTCACCCCTCCACTTT
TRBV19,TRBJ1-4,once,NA,CASSLTATNEKLFF,TGTGCCAGTAGCTTAACAGCAACTAATGAAAAACTGTTTTTT
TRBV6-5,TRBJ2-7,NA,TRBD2,CASSHGLAGNYEQYF,TGTGCCAGCAGCCACGGACTAGCTGGGAACTACGAGCAGTACTTC
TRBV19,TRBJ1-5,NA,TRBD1,CASSPLPGQGAKGLNQPQHF,TGTGCCAGTAGTCCCCTACCGGGACAGGGGGCGAAGGGACTTAATCAGCCCCAGCATTTT
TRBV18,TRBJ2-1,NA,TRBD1,CASSLRQGANNEQFF,TGTGCCAGCTCACTTCGACAGGGGGCGAACAATGAGCAGTTCTTC
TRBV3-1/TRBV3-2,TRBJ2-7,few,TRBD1,CASGQAGSEQYF,TGTGCCTCCGGACAGGCTGGGAGCGAGCAGTACTTC
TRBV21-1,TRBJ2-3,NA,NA,CASEVDTQYF,TGTGCCAGCGAGGTAGATACGCAGTATTTT
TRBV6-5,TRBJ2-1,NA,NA,CATLLTGTHNEQFF,TGTGCCACCCTATTAACCGGGACACACAATGAGCAGTTCTTC
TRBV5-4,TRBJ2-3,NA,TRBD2,CASSLVSSGRHTDTQYF,TGTGCCAGCAGCTTGGTGTCTAGCGGGAGGCATACAGATACGCAGTATTTT
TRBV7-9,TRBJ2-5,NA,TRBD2,CASSFSSSGNGLETQYF,TGTGCCAGCAGCTTTTCTTCTAGCGGGAACGGTTTGGAGACCCAGTACTTC
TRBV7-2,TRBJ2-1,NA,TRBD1,CASSLDGTDYNEQFF,TGTGCCAGCAGCTTAGACGGGACAGACTACAATGAGCAGTTCTTC
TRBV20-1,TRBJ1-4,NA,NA,CSASHLIYGNEKLFF,TGCAGTGCTAGTCATCTAATTTATGGTAATGAAAAACTGTTTTTT
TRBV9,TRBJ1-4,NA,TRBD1,CASSVNQGGLGEKLFF,TGTGCCAGCAGCGTTAATCAGGGGGGCCTGGGTGAAAAACTGTTTTTT
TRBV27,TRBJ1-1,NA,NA,CASSLSYRDTEAFF,TGTGCCAGCAGTTTATCTTACAGGGACACTGAAGCTTTCTTT
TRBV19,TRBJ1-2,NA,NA,CASSINRDNGYTF,TGTGCCAGTAGTATCAACAGGGACAATGGCTACACCTTC
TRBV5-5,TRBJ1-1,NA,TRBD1,CASPRDSCAEAFF,TGTGCCAGCCCGCGGGACAGTTGTGCTGAAGCTTTCTTT
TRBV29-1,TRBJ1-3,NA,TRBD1,CSVRTGYMTDTIYF,TGCAGCGTTAGGACAGGGTACATGACAGACACCATATATTTT
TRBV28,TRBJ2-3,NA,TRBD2,CASSLGVSGGVTDTQYF,TGTGCCAGCAGTTTAGGTGTTAGCGGGGGGGTAACAGATACGCAGTATTTT
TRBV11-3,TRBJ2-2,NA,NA,CASSAELASGELFF,TGTGCCAGCAGCGCGGAGTTAGCCTCCGGGGAGCTGTTTTTT
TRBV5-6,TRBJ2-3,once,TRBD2,CASSPGAGEVGTDTQYF,TGTGCCAGCAGCCCTGGGGCGGGAGAGGTTGGAACAGATACGCAGTATTTT
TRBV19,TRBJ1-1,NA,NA,CASRPEGGRRGIEAFF,TGTGCCAGTCGGCCCGAGGGGGGGCGGCGGGGGATTGAAGCTTTCTTT
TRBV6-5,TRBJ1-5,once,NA,CASSYTGGGNQPQHF,TGTGCCAGCAGTTATACGGGCGGGGGGAATCAGCCCCAGCATTTT
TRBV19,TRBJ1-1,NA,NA,CALREVTTEAFF,TGTGCCCTTAGGGAGGTAACCACTGAAGCTTTCTTT
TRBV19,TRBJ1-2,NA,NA,CASSIRVPGAQYGYTF,TGTGCCAGTAGTATCCGAGTGCCAGGGGCGCAATATGGCTACACCTTC
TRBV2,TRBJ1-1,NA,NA,CATTLGVNTEAFF,TGTGCCACAACTTTAGGGGTGAACACTGAAGCTTTCTTT
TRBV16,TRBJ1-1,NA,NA,CASSPHMTVRGEAFF,TGTGCCAGCAGCCCCCATATGACAGTCCGCGGTGAAGCTTTCTTT
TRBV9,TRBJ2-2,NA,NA,CASSVAGKTGELFF,TGTGCCAGCAGCGTAGCAGGGAAAACCGGGGAGCTGTTTTTT
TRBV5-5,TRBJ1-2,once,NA,CASRPTGNYGYTF,TGTGCCAGCAGGCCCACAGGAAACTATGGCTACACCTTC
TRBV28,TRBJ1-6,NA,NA,CASRRSSYNSPLHF,TGTGCCAGCCGACGGAGCTCCTATAATTCACCCCTCCACTTT
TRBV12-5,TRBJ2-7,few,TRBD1,CASGLGQGYEQYF,TGTGCTAGTGGTTTGGGACAGGGCTACGAGCAGTACTTC
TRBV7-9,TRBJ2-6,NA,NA,CASSLALQGSGANVLTF,TGTGCCAGCAGCTTAGCACTCCAGGGTTCTGGGGCCAACGTCCTGACTTTC
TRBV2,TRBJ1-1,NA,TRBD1,CASRHRGRGNTEAFF,TGTGCCAGCAGGCATAGGGGGCGAGGGAACACTGAAGCTTTCTTT
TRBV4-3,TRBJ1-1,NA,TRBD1,CASSQDPGQARFGAFF,TGCGCCAGCAGCCAAGATCCAGGACAGGCGCGTTTTGGAGCTTTCTTT
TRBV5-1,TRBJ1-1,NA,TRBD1,CASSAQGVGEAFF,TGCGCCAGCAGCGCCCAGGGGGTCGGTGAAGCTTTCTTT
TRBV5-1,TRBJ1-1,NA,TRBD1,CASSLARDSLLESTEAFF,TGCGCCAGCAGCTTGGCCAGGGACAGTTTGTTGGAGAGTACTGAAGCTTTCTTT
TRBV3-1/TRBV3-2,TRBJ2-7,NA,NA,CASSQREAYEQYF,TGTGCCAGCAGCCAGCGAGAAGCCTACGAGCAGTACTTC
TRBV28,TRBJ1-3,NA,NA,CASSLGVGVPGNTIYF,TGTGCCAGCAGTTTAGGGGTCGGGGTACCTGGAAACACCATATATTTT
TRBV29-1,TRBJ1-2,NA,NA,CSVDLGRGYGYTF,TGCAGCGTTGATCTCGGAAGGGGCTATGGCTACACCTTC
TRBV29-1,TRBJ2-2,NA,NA,CSGGGTGELFF,TGCAGCGGAGGAGGAACCGGGGAGCTGTTTTTT
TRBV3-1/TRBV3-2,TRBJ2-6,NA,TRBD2,CASSQRFTSGRAGANVLTF,TGTGCCAGCAGCCAACGGTTTACTAGCGGGAGGGCTGGGGCCAACGTCCTGACTTTC
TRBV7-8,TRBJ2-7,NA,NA,CASSLLLNREQYF,TGTGCCAGCAGCTTATTACTTAACCGCGAGCAGTACTTC
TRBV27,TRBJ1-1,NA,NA,CASSLSGPGYTEAFF,TGTGCCAGCAGTTTATCCGGACCAGGGTACACTGAAGCTTTCTTT
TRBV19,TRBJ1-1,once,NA,CASSRRAGQNTEAFF,TGTGCCAGTAGTCGGCGGGCCGGTCAGAACACTGAAGCTTTCTTT
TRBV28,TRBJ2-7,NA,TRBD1,CASTTPGTGTYEQYF,TGTGCCAGCACCACCCCCGGGACAGGGACCTACGAGCAGTACTTC
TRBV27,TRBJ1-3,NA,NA,CASSLSASSGNTIYF,TGTGCCAGCAGTTTATCTGCTAGCTCTGGAAACACCATATATTTT